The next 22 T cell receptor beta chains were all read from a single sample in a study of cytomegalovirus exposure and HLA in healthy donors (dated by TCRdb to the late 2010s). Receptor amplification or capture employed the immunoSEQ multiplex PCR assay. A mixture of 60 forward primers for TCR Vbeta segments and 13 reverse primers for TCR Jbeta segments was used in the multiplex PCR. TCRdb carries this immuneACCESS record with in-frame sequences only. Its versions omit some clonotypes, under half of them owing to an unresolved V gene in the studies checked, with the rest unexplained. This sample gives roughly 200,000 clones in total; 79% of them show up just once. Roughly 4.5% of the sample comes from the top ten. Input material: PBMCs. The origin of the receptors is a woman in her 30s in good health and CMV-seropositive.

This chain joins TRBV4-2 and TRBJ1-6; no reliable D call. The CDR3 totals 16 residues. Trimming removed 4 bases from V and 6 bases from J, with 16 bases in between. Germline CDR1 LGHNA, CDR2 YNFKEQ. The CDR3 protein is CASSPSSGDGNSPLHF. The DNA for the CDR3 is TGTGCCAGCAGCCCTTCGTCGGGTGATGGTAATTCACCCCTCCACTTT.

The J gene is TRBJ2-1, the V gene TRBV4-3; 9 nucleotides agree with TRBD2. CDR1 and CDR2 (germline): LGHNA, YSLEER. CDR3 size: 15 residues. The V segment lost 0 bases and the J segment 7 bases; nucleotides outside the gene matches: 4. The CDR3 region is CASSQDRREGNEQFF. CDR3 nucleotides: TGCGCCAGCAGCCAAGATAGGCGGGAGGGGAATGAGCAGTTCTTC.

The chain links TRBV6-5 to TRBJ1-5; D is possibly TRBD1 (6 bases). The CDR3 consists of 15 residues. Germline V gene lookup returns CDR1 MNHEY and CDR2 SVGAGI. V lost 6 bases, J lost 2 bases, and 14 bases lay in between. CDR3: CASRRTVAGNQPQHF. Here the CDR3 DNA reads TGTGCCAGCAGGCGGACAGTCGCTGGCAATCAGCCCCAGCATTTT.

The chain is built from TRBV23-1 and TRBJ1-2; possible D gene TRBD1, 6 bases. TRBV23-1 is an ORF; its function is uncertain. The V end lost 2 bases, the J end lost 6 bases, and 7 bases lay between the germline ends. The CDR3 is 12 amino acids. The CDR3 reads CASSQRQDGYTF. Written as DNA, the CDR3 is TGCGCCAGCAGTCAACGACAGGATGGCTACACCTTC.

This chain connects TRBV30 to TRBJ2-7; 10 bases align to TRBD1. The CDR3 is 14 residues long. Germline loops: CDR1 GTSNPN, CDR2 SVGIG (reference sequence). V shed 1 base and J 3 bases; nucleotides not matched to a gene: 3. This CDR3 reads CAWSAGTGDYEQYF. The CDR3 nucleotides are TGTGCCTGGAGTGCCGGGACAGGGGACTACGAGCAGTACTTC.

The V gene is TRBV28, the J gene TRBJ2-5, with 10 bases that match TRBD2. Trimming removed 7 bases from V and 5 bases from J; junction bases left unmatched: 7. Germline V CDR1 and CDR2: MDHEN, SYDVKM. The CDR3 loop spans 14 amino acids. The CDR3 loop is CASTPSGRGETQYF. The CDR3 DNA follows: TGTGCCAGCACCCCTAGCGGGAGAGGCGAGACCCAGTACTTC.

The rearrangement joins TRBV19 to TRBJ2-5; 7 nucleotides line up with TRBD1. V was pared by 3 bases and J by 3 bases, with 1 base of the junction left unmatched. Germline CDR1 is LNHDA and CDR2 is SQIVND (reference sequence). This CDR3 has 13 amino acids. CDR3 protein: CASSIGQEETQYF. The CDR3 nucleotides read TGTGCCAGTAGTATCGGACAGGAAGAGACCCAGTACTTC.

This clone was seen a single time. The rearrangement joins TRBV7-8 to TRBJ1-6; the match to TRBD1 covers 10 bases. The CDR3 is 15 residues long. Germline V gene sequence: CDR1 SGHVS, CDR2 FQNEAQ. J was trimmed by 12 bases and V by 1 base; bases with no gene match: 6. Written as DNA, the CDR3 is TGTGCCAGCAGCTTAGGCGGACAGGGGGGTTTACCCCTCCACTTT. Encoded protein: CASSLGGQGGLPLHF.

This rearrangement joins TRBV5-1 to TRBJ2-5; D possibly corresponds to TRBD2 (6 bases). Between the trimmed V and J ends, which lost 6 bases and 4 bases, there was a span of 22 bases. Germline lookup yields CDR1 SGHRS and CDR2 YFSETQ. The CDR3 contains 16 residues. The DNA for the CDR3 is TGCGCCAGCATGAAACGGGTGCGCGGGGATCGAGAGACCCAGTACTTC. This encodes CASMKRVRGDRETQYF.

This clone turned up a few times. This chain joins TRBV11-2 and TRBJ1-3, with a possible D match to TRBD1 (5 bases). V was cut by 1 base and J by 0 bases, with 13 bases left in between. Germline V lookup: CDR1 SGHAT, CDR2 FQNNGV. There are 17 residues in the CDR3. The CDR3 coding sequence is TGTGCCAGCAGCTTAGGGGTTGGGGCGAACTCTGGAAACACCATATATTTT. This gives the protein CASSLGVGANSGNTIYF.

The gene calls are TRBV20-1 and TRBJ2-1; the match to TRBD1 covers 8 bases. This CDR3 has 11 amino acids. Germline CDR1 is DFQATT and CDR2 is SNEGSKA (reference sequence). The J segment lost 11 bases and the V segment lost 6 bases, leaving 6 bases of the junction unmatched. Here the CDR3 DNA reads TGCAGTGCCTATGGACAGGGACAGCAGTTCTTC. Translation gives CSAYGQGQQFF.

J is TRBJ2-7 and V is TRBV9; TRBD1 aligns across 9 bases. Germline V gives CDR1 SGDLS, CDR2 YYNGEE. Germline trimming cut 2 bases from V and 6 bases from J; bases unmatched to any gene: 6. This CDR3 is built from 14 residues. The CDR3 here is CASSVLGTGIEQYF. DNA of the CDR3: TGTGCCAGCAGCGTGCTCGGGACAGGGATCGAGCAGTACTTC.

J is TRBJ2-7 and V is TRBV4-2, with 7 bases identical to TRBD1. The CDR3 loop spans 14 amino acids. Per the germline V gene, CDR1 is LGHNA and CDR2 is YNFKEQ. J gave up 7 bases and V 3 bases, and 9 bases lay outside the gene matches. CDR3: CASSQTTGSAEQYF. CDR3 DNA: TGTGCCAGCAGCCAGACGACAGGGAGTGCAGAGCAGTACTTC.

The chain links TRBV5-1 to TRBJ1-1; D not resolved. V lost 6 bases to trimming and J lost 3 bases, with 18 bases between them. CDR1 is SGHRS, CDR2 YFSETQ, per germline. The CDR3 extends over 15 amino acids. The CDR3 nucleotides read TGCGCCAGCACCTATGGCGGGATGGGTTACACTGAAGCTTTCTTT. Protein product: CASTYGGMGYTEAFF. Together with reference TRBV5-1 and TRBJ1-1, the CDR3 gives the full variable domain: KAGVTQTPRYLIKTRGQQVTLSCSPISGHRSVSWYQQTPGQGLQFLFEYFSETQRNKGNFPGRFSGRQFSNSRSEMNVSTLELGDSALYLCASTYGGMGYTEAFFGQGTRLTVV.

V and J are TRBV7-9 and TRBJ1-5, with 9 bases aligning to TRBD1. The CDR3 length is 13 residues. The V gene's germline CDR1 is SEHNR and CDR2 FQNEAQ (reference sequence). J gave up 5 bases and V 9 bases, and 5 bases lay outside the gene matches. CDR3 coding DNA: TGTGCCAGTAACCGGGACAGGGATCAGCCCCAGCATTTT. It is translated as CASNRDRDQPQHF.

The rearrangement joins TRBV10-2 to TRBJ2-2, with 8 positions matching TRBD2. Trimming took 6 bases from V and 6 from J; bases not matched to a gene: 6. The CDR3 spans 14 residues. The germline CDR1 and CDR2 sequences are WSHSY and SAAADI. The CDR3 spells CASSRLATAGELFF. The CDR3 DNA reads TGCGCCAGCAGCAGACTAGCGACGGCCGGGGAGCTGTTTTTT.

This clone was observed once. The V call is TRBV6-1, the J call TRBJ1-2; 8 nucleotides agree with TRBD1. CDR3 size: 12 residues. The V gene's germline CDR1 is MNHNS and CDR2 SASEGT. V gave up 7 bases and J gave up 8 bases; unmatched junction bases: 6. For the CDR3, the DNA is TGTGCCAGCACCAGGGGGCGCCGGGGCTACACCTTC. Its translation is CASTRGRRGYTF.

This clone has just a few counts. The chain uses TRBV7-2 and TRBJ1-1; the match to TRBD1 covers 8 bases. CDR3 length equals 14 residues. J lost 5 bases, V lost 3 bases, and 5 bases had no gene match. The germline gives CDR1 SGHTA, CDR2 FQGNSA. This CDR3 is CASSFGQGWTEAFF. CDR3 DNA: TGTGCCAGCAGCTTCGGACAGGGATGGACTGAAGCTTTCTTT.

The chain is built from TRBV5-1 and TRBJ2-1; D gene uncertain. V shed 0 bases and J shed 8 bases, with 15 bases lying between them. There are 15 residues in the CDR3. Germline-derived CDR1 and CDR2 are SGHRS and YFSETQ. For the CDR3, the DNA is TGCGCCAGCAGCTTGGTGGAAGAATCTAGTTATGAGCAGTTCTTC. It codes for CASSLVEESSYEQFF.

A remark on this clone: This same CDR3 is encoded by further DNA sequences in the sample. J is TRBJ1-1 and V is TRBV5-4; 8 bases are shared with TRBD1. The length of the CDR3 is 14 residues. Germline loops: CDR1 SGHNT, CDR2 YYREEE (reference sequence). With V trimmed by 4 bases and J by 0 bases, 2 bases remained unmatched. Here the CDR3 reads CASSRQGLNTEAFF. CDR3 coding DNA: TGTGCCAGCAGCAGACAGGGGCTGAACACTGAAGCTTTCTTT. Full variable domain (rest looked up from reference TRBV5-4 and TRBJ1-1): ETGVTQSPTHLIKTRGQQVTLRCSSQSGHNTVSWYQQALGQGPQFIFQYYREEENGRGNFPPRFSGLQFPNYSSELNVNALELDDSALYLCASSRQGLNTEAFFGQGTRLTVV.

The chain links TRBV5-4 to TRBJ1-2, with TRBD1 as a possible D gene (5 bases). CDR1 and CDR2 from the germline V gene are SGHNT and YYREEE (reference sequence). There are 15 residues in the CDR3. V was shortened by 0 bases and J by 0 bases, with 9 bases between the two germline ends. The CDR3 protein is CASSLVGVTNYGYTF. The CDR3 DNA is TGTGCCAGCAGCTTGGTAGGGGTTACTAACTATGGCTACACCTTC.

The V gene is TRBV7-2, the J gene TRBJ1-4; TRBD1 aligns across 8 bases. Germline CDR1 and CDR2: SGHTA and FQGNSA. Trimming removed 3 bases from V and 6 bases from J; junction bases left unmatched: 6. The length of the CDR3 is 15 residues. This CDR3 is CASSFTGTGDEKLFF. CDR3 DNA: TGTGCCAGCAGCTTTACCGGGACAGGTGATGAAAAACTGTTTTTT. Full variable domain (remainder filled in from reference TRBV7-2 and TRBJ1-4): GAGVSQSPSNKVTEKGKDVELRCDPISGHTALYWYRQSLGQGLEFLIYFQGNSAPDKSGLPSDRFSAERTGGSVSTLTIQRTQQEDSAVYLCASSFTGTGDEKLFFGSGTQLSVL.